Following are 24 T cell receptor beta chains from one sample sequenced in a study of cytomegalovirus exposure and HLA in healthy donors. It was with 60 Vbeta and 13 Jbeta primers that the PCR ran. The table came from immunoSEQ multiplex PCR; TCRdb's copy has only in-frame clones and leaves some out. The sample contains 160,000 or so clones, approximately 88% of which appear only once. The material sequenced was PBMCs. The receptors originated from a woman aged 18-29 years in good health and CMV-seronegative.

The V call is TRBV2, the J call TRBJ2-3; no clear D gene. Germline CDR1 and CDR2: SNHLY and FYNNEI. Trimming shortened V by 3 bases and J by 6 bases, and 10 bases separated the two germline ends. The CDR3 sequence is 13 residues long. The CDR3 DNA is TGTGCCAGCAGTGAGCTAGAGGTTGATACGCAGTATTTT. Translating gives CASSELEVDTQYF.

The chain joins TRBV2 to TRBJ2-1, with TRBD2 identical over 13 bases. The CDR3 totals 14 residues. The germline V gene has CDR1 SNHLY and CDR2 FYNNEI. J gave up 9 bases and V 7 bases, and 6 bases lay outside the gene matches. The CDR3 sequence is CASTSGTSGVEQFF. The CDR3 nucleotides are TGTGCCAGCACCTCCGGGACTAGCGGGGTTGAGCAGTTCTTC.

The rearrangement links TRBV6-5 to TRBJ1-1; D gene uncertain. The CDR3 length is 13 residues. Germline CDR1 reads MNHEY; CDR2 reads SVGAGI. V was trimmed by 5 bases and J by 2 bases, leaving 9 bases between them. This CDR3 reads CASSSMVNTEAFF. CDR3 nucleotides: TGTGCCAGCAGTAGCATGGTAAACACTGAAGCTTTCTTT.

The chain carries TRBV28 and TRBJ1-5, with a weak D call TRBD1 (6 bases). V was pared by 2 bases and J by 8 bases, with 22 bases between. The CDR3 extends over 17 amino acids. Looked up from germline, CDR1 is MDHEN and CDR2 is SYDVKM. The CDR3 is CASSLIMGVGHLKPQHF. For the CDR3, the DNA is TGTGCCAGCAGTTTAATTATGGGTGTGGGACACCTAAAGCCCCAGCATTTT. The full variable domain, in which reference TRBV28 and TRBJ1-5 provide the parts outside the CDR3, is DVKVTQSSRYLVKRTGEKVFLECVQDMDHENMFWYRQDPGLGLRLIYFSYDVKMKEKGDIPEGYSVSREKKERFSLILESASTNQTSMYLCASSLIMGVGHLKPQHFGDGTRLSIL.

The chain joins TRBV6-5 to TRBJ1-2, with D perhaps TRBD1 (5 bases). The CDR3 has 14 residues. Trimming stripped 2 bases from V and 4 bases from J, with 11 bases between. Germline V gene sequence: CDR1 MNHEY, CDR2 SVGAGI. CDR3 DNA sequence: TGTGCCAGCAGTTACGGGGGGGACCTCTATGGCTACACCTTC. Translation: CASSYGGDLYGYTF.

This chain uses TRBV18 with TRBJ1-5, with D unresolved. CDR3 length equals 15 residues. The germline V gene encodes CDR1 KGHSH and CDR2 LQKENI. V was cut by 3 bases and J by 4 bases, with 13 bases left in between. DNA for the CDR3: TGTGCCAGCTCACCGGAAACAGCCAATAATCAGCCCCAGCATTTT. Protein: CASSPETANNQPQHF. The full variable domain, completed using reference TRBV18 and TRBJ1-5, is NAGVMQNPRHLVRRRGQEARLRCSPMKGHSHVYWYRQLPEEGLKFMVYLQKENIIDESGMPKERFSAEFPKEGPSILRIQQVVRGDSAAYFCASSPETANNQPQHFGDGTRLSIL.

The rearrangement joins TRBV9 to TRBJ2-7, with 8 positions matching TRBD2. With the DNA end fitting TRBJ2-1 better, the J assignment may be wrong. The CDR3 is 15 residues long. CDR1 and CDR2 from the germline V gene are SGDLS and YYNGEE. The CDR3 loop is CASSLRGGSYNEQFF. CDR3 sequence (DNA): TGTGCCAGCAGTCTCCGGGGGGGCTCCTACAATGAGCAGTTCTTC.

The DNA for the CDR3 is TGTGCCAGCAGCTCTCAGGATGGTAGAACCACTGAAGCTTTCTTT. Translation gives CASSSQDGRTTEAFF. The gene calls are TRBV5-4 and TRBJ1-1; D ambiguous. Germline CDR1 reads SGHNT; CDR2 reads YYREEE (reference sequence). V gave up 3 bases and J gave up 4 bases, with 16 bases separating them. CDR3 length: 15 residues.

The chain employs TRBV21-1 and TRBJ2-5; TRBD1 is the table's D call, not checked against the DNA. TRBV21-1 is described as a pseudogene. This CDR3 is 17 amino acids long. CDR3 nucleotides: TGTGCCAGCAGCACCCACCACGGACAGGGGGAATTGGAGACCCAGTACTTC. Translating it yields CASSTHHGQGELETQYF.

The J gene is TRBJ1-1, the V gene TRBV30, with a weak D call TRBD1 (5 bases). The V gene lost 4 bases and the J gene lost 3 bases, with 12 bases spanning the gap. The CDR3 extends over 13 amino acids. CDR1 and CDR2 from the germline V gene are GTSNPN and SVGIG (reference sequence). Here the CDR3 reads CAWNHRPYTEAFF. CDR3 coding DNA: TGTGCCTGGAACCACAGGCCCTACACTGAAGCTTTCTTT.

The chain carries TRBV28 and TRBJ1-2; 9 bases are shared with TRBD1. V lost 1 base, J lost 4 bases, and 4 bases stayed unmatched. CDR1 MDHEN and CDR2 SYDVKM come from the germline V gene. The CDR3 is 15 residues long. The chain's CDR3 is CASSLSGTGTYGYTF. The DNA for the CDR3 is TGTGCCAGCAGTTTATCGGGGACAGGGACCTATGGCTACACCTTC.

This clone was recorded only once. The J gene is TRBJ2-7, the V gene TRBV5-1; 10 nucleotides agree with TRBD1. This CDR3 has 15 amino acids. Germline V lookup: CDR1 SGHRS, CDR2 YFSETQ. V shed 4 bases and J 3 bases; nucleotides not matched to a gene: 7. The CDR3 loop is CASSPGTGEVYEQYF. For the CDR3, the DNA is TGCGCCAGCAGCCCGGGGACAGGGGAGGTCTACGAGCAGTACTTC.

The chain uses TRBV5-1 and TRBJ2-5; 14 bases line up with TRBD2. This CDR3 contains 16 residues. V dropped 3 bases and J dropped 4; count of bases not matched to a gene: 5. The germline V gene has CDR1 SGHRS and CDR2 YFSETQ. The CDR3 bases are TGCGCCAGCAGCTCCTCCGGGACTAGCGGGGGAGAGACCCAGTACTTC. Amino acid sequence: CASSSSGTSGGETQYF.

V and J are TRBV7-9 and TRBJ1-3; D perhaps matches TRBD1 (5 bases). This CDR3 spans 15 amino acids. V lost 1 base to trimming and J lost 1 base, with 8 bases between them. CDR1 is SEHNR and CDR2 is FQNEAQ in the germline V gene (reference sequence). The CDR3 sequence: CASSLGGPSGNTIYF. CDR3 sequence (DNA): TGTGCCAGCAGCTTAGGGGGCCCTTCTGGAAACACCATATATTTT. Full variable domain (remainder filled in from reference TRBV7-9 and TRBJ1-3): DTGVSQNPRHKITKRGQNVTFRCDPISEHNRLYWYRQTLGQGPEFLTYFQNEAQLEKSRLLSDRFSAERPKGSFSTLEIQRTEQGDSAMYLCASSLGGPSGNTIYFGEGSWLTVV.

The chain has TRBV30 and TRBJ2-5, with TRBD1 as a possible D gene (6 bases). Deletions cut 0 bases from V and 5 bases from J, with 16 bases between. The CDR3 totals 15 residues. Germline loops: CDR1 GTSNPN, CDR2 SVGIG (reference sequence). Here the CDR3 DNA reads TGTGCCTGGAGTGTACGAGGGGGACGCCGTGAGACCCAGTACTTC. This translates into CAWSVRGGRRETQYF.

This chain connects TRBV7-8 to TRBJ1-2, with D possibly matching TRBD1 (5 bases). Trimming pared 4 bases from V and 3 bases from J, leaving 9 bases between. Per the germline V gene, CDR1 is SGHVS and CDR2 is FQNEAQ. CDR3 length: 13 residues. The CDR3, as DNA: TGTGCCAGCAGCTCCGGACACGACTATGGCTACACCTTC. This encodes CASSSGHDYGYTF.

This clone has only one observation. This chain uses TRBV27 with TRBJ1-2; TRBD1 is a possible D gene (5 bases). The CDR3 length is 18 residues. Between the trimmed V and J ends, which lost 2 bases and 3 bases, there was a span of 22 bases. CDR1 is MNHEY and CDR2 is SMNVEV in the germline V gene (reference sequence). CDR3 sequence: CASSLHTRTPWGDYGYTF. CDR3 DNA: TGTGCCAGCAGTTTACATACGAGGACCCCATGGGGGGACTATGGCTACACCTTC.

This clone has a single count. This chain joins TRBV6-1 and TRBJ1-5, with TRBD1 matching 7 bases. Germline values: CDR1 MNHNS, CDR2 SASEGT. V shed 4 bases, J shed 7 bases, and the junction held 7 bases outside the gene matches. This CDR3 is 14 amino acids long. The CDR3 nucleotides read TGTGCCAGCAGTGGCAGACAGGGACGGCAGCCCCAGCATTTT. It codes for CASSGRQGRQPQHF.

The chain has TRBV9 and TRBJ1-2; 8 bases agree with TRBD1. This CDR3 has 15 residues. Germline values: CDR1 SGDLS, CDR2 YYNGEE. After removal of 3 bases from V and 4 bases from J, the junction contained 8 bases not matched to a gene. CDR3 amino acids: CASSGTRGQFYGYTF. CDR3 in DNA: TGTGCCAGCAGCGGGACCAGGGGGCAGTTCTATGGCTACACCTTC.

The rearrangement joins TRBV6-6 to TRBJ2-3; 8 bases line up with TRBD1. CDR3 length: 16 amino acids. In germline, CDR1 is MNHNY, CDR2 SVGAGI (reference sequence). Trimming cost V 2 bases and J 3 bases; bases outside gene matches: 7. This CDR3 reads CASSYRADRATDTQYF. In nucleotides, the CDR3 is TGTGCCAGCAGTTACAGAGCGGACAGGGCGACAGATACGCAGTATTTT.

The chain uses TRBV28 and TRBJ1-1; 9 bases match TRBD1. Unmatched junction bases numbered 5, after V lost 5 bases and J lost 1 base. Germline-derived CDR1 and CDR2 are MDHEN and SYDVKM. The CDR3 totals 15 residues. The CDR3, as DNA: TGTGCCAGCAGTCACAGGGACAGGGCGAACACTGAAGCTTTCTTT. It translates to CASSHRDRANTEAFF.

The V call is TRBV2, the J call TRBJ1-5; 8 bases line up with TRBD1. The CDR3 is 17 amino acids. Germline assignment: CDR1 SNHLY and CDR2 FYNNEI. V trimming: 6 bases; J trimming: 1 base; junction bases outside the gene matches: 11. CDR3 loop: CASRDTGGDFSNQPQHF. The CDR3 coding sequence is TGTGCCAGCAGGGATACAGGGGGGGATTTCAGCAATCAGCCCCAGCATTTT.

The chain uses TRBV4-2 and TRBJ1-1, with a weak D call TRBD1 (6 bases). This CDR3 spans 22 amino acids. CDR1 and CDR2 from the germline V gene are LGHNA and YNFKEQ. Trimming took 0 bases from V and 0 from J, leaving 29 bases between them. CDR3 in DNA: TGTGCCAGCAGCCAAGACGGAGGCAGGGGTCAAGCCCAAGCTCTTATGAACACTGAAGCTTTCTTT. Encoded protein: CASSQDGGRGQAQALMNTEAFF.

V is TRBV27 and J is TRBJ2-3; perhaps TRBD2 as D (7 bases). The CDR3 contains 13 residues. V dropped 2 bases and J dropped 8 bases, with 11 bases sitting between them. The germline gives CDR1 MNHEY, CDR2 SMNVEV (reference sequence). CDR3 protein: CASSLGGGGTQYF. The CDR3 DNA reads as TGTGCCAGCAGTTTAGGGGGCGGGGGTACGCAGTATTTT.